The 6 T cell receptor beta chains presented below share a single source sample, sequenced in a study of CD8 T cells in ankylosing spondylitis. No antigen has been identified for these receptors. General observations from the study: Ankylosing spondylitis blood appeared to be characterized by a TCR beta motif of 7 to 9 highly homologous variants.

One entry per CDR3 protein, called by TCRdb with MiXCR from the 5' RACE reads. The sample records some 140,000 distinct CDR3 sequences, about a sixth being singletons. Specimen: blood, either unsorted or a sorted T cell fraction (not recorded which). The origin of the receptors is a male donor with ankylosing spondylitis.

This clonotype was observed a few times. The J gene is TRBJ1-5, the V gene TRBV7-8, with D possibly matching TRBD1 (5 bases). Looked up from germline, CDR1 is SGHVS and CDR2 is FQNEAQ. The length of the CDR3 is 16 residues. With 1 base removed from V and 4 bases from J, the gap between germline ends came to 14 bases. CDR3 DNA: TGTGCCAGCAGCTTAGGTCCGACAGCTTATAATCAGCCCCAGCATTTT. Protein product: CASSLGPTAYNQPQHF.

This clonotype came up many times. This chain joins TRBV18 and TRBJ2-3; D is undetermined. In germline, CDR1 is KGHSH, CDR2 LQKENI. V was cut by 5 bases and J by 2 bases, with 2 bases left in between. This CDR3 is built from 11 residues. CDR3: CASSVTDTQYF. The CDR3 DNA follows: TGTGCCAGCTCAGTCACAGATACGCAGTATTTT.

The chain recombines TRBV7-9 with TRBJ2-7, with D uncertain. The V gene's germline CDR1 is SEHNR and CDR2 FQNEAQ (reference sequence). This CDR3 is 13 amino acids long. The CDR3 is CAVDFLSSYEQYF. Written as DNA, the CDR3 is TGTGCGGTCGACTTTCTGAGCTCCTACGAGCAGTACTTC.

This chain joins TRBV7-8 and TRBJ2-1; 11 nucleotides match TRBD2. This CDR3 contains 15 residues. V was clipped by 6 bases and J by 5 bases; unmatched bases: 6. Germline assignment: CDR1 SGHVS and CDR2 FQNEAQ. Here the CDR3 DNA reads TGTGCCAGCAGGCCCGGGACTAGCGGTCACAATGAGCAGTTCTTC. Protein product: CASRPGTSGHNEQFF.

The chain joins TRBV6-1 to TRBJ1-2; perhaps TRBD1 as D (6 bases). CDR3 length equals 13 residues. Germline assignment: CDR1 MNHNS and CDR2 SASEGT. V lost 6 bases and J 2 bases, leaving 10 bases between the germline ends. The CDR3 sequence: CASRSGENYGYTF. The CDR3 DNA reads as TGTGCCAGCAGATCAGGGGAAAACTATGGCTACACCTTC.

This chain uses TRBV20-1 with TRBJ2-3, with D perhaps matching TRBD2 (6 bases). Trimming took off 6 bases at V and 6 bases at J, with 10 bases between the two ends. The CDR3 sequence is 11 residues long. Germline V lookup: CDR1 DFQATT, CDR2 SNEGSKA (reference sequence). CDR3 DNA: TGCAGTGCCAGACTAGTGGATACGCAGTATTTT. This codes for CSARLVDTQYF.